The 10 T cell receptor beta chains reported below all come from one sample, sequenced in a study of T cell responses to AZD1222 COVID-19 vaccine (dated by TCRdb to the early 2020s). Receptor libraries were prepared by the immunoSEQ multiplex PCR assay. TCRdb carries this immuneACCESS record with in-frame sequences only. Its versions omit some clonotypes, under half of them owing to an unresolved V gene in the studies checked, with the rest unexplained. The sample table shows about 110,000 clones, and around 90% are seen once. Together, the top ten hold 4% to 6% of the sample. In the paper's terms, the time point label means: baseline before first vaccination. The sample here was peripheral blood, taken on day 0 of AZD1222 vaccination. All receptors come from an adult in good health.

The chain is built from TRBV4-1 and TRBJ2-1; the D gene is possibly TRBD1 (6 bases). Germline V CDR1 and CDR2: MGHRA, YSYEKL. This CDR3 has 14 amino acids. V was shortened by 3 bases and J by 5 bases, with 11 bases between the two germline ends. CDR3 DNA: TGCGCCAGCAGCCATCTGGACAGAAACAATGAGCAGTTCTTC. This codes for CASSHLDRNNEQFF.

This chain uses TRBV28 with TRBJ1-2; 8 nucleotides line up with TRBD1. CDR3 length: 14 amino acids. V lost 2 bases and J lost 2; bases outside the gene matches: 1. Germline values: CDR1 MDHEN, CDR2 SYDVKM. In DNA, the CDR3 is TGTGCCAGCAGTTTACAGGGGGCGAACTATGGCTACACCTTC. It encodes CASSLQGANYGYTF.

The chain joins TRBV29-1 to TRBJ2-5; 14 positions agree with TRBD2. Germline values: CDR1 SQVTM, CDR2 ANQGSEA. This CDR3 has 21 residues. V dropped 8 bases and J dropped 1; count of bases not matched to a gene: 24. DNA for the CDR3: TGCAGCAGAAGGAGGGGGGACGGGACTAGCGGGAGTGGAAGGGGCCAAGAGACCCAGTACTTC. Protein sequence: CSRRRGDGTSGSGRGQETQYF.

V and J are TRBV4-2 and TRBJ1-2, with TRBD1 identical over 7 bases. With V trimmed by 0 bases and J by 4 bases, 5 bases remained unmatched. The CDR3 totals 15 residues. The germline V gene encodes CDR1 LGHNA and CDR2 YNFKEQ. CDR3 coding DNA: TGTGCCAGCAGCCAAGATTCCCCAGGGGGCTATGGCTACACCTTC. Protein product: CASSQDSPGGYGYTF.

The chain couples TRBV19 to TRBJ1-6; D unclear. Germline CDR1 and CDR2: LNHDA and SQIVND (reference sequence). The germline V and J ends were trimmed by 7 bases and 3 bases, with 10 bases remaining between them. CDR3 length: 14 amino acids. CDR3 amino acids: CASKAVDYNSPLHF. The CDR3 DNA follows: TGTGCCAGTAAGGCCGTTGACTATAATTCACCCCTCCACTTT.

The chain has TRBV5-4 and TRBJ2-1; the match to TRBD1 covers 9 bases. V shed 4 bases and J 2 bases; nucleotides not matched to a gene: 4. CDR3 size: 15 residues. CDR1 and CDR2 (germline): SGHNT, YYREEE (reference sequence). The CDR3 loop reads CASSTTGGAYNEQFF. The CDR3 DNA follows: TGTGCCAGCAGCACTACAGGGGGCGCCTACAATGAGCAGTTCTTC.

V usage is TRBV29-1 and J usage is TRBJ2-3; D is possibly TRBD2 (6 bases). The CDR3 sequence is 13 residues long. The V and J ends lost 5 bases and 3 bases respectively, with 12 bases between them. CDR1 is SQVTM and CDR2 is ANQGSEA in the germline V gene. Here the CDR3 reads CSVRRGTTDTQYF. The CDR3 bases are TGCAGCGTTCGGAGGGGAACGACAGATACGCAGTATTTT.

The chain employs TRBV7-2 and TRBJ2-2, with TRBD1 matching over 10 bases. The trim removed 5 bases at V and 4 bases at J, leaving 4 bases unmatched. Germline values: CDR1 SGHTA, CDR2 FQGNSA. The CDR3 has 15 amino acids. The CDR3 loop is CASSKDRGRTGELFF. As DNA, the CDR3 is TGTGCCAGCAGCAAAGACAGGGGGCGCACCGGGGAGCTGTTTTTT.

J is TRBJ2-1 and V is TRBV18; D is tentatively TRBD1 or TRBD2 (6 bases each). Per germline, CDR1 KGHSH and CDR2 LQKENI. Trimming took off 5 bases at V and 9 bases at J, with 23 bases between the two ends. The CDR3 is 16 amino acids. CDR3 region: CASSEFQGRGGIEQFF. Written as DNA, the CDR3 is TGTGCCAGCTCAGAATTTCAGGGGCGCGGAGGGATTGAGCAGTTCTTC.

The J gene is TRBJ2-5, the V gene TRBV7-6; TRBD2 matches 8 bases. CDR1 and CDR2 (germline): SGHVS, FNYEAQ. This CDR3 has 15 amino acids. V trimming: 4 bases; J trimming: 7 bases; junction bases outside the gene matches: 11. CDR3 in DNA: TGTGCCAGCAGCTCTACTCAAGCGGGGGCGGGGACCCAGTACTTC. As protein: CASSSTQAGAGTQYF.